The 3 T cell receptor beta chains given below trace back to one sample, sequenced in a study of type 1 regulatory T cells. A single record per CDR3 protein comes from TCRdb applying MiXCR to the reads. The profile covers roughly 20,000 distinct CDR3 sequences, with around 9.6% appearing a single time and about 2.7% taken by the ten largest. Sequenced material: CD4+ T cells, either the whole sample or a sorted fraction (not recorded which). Receptor source: a human donor in good health.

This clonotype was detected ten times or more. The gene calls are TRBV6-1 and TRBJ1-5; D is possibly TRBD1 (5 bases). This CDR3 spans 13 amino acids. CDR1 and CDR2 (germline): MNHNS, SASEGT. V shed 0 bases and J shed 7 bases, with 7 bases lying between them. The CDR3 DNA reads as TGTGCCAGCAGTGAAGCAAGGGGCCAGCCCCAGCATTTT. It yields the protein CASSEARGQPQHF.

This clonotype has ten or more counts. The chain recombines TRBV12-3 or TRBV12-4 with TRBJ1-5; 7 positions match TRBD1. The trim removed 6 bases at V and 4 bases at J, leaving 9 bases unmatched. CDR3 length: 15 amino acids. The CDR3: CASSPRTGANQPQHF. CDR3 sequence (DNA): TGTGCCAGCAGCCCTAGGACAGGAGCTAATCAGCCCCAGCATTTT.

This clonotype was observed many times. The rearrangement uses TRBV5-5 and TRBJ2-5; D not resolved. The CDR3 is 13 residues long. From germline, CDR1 is SGHKS and CDR2 YYEKEE (reference sequence). Trimming left V 2 bases short and J 5 bases short, with 10 bases between. CDR3 amino acids: CASSFRTEETQYF. For the CDR3, the DNA is TGTGCCAGCAGCTTCCGGACCGAGGAGACCCAGTACTTC.